The 4 T cell receptor beta chains reported below all come from one sample, sequenced in a study of cytomegalovirus exposure and HLA in healthy donors. The PCR employed 60 Vbeta primers together with 13 Jbeta primers. The table came from immunoSEQ multiplex PCR; TCRdb's copy has only in-frame clones and leaves some out. The profile shows 85,000 to 130,000 clones, 10% of them singletons. The source material was PBMCs. These receptors were taken from a man aged 35 to 55 in good health and CMV-seropositive.

In this sample, this clone turned up many times. The rearrangement links TRBV4-3 to TRBJ2-1, with TRBD1 as a possible D gene (5 bases). V was shortened by 2 bases and J by 6 bases, with 11 bases between the two germline ends. This CDR3 is built from 14 residues. Germline CDR1 reads LGHNA; CDR2 reads YSLEER. The CDR3 loop reads CASSQSRRVNEQFF. CDR3 bases: TGCGCCAGCAGCCAATCCCGCAGGGTCAATGAGCAGTTCTTC.

The CDR3 DNA follows: TGTGCCAGCAGTTTAACTAGCGGGAGTTACGAGCAGTACTTC. Protein: CASSLTSGSYEQYF. V and J are TRBV27 and TRBJ2-7, with 11 bases matching TRBD2. The CDR3 extends over 14 amino acids. Per germline, CDR1 MNHEY and CDR2 SMNVEV (reference sequence). V gave up 2 bases and J gave up 4 bases; unmatched junction bases: 1.

The rearrangement uses TRBV12-1 and TRBJ1-2; TRBD1, the table's D call, lacks a check against the DNA. TRBV12-1 constitutes a pseudogene. The CDR3 runs 18 residues. CDR3 protein: CASSFETDRGLRRYGYTF. In DNA form, the CDR3 reads TGTGCCAGCAGCTTTGAAACGGACAGGGGCTTGAGGCGCTATGGCTACACCTTC.

This chain joins TRBV5-1 and TRBJ2-7; no reliable D call. The germline gives CDR1 SGHRS, CDR2 YFSETQ. CDR3 length: 13 residues. V lost 0 bases, J lost 2 bases, and 6 bases lay in between. The DNA of the CDR3 is TGCGCCAGCAGCTTGGACAGTACCTACGAGCAGTACTTC. This gives the protein CASSLDSTYEQYF.